The clone carrying this T cell receptor beta chain came up a few times. Antigen: not known. This entry comes from a study of blood T cells in healthy people across ages. Study context: Capture by template switching was about one barcoded beta molecule per two T cells. Study-level results: The study found more naive CD4+ cells and higher diversity in long-lived than aged donors. Naive T cell percentage showed a strong correlation with the diversity of TCR beta.

Primers used in a second PCR of roughly 6 to 12 cycles were a sample-barcoded 5' primer and a J-beta primer mix. CDR3-containing paired-end reads numbering at least 2.5 million came from each sample. MiXCR, run by TCRdb on the 5' RACE reads, gives a single entry per CDR3 protein. This sample yields about 1.5 million distinct CDR3 sequences, of which 35% to 45% are seen a single time; 4% belongs to the top ten. CDR3 length: 14 residues. The ends were cut back, 1 base at V and 7 bases at J, with 11 bases in the middle. Per the germline V gene, CDR1 is MGHRA and CDR2 is YSYEKL. The sample comprised blood. The chain is built from TRBV4-1 and TRBJ1-5; D gene unclear. The sequence came from a woman aged 18-30 years in good health. CDR3 sequence: CASSQVGVGQPQHF. CDR3 DNA: TGCGCCAGCAGCCAAGTGGGAGTTGGGCAGCCCCAGCATTTT.